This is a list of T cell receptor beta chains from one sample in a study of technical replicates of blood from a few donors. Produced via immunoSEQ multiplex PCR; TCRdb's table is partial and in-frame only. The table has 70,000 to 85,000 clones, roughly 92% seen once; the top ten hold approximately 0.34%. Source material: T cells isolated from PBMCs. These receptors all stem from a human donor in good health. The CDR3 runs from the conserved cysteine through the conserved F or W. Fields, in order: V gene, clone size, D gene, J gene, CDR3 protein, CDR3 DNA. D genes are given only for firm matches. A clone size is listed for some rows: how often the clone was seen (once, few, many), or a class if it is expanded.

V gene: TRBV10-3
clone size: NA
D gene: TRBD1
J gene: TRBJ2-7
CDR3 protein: CAISESYSQTGGYEQYF
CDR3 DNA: TGTGCCATCAGTGAGTCCTATTCCCAGACAGGGGGCTACGAGCAGTACTTC

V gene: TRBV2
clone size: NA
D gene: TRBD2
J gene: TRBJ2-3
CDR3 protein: CASSGSGTQVDTQYF
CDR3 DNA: TGTGCCAGCAGTGGGAGCGGGACTCAGGTAGATACGCAGTATTTT

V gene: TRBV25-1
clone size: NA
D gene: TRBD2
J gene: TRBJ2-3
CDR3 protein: CASLAGAGDTQYF
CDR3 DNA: TGTGCCAGTCTAGCGGGAGCAGGAGATACGCAGTATTTT

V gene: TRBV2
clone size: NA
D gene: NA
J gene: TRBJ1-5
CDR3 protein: CASSLGNQPQHF
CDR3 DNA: TGTGCCAGCAGTTTAGGCAATCAGCCCCAGCATTTT

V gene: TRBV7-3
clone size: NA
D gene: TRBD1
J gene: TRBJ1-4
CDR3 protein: CASSLFGTANEKLFF
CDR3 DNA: TGTGCCAGCAGCTTATTCGGGACAGCGAATGAAAAACTGTTTTTT

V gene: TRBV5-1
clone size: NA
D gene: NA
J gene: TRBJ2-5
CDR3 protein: CASSLAGDGETQYF
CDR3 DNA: TGCGCCAGCAGCTTGGCAGGGGATGGAGAGACCCAGTACTTC

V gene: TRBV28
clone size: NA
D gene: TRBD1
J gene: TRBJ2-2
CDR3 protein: CASSPLDRDAGELFF
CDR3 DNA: TGTGCCAGCAGTCCCCTCGACAGGGATGCCGGGGAGCTGTTTTTT

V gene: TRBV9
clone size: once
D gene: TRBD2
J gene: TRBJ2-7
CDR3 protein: CASSIRGGFTSEEQYF
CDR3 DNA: TGTGCCAGCAGCATCCGTGGAGGTTTTACTAGCGAGGAGCAGTACTTC

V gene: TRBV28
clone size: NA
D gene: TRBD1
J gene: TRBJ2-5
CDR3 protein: CASSSSRGRGETQYF
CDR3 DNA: TGTGCCAGCAGTTCCTCCAGGGGGCGCGGAGAGACCCAGTACTTC

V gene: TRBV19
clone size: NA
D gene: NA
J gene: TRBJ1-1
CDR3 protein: CASSIDPSIQGNTEAFF
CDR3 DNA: TGTGCCAGTAGTATAGACCCTTCTATCCAGGGGAACACTGAAGCTTTCTTT

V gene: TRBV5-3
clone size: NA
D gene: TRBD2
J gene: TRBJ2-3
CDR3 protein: CARSVGLAGDTQYF
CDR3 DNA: TGTGCCAGAAGCGTTGGACTAGCGGGAGATACGCAGTATTTT

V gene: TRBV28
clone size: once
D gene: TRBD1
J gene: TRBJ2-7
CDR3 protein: CASSYYRDRGYEQYF
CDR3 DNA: TGTGCCAGCAGTTACTACCGGGACAGAGGGTACGAGCAGTACTTC

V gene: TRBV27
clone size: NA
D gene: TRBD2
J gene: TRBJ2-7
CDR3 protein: CASRRGVKYEQYF
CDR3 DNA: TGTGCCAGCAGGCGGGGGGTCAAATACGAGCAGTACTTC

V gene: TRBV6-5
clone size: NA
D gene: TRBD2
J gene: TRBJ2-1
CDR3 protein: CASSRTSGYNEQFF
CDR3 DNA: TGTGCCAGCAGTCGGACTAGCGGCTACAATGAGCAGTTCTTC

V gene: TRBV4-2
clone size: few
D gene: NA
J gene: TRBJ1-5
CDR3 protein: CASSLGWGQPQHF
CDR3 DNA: TGTGCCAGCAGCCTCGGATGGGGCCAGCCCCAGCATTTT

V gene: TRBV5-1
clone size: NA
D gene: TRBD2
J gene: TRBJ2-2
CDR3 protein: CASSLPWGGGHSGELFF
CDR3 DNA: TGCGCCAGCAGCTTACCTTGGGGCGGGGGGCATAGCGGGGAGCTGTTTTTT

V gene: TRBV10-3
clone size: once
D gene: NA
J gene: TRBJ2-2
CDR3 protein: CAISEDRNTGELFF
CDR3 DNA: TGTGCCATCAGTGAGGACAGGAACACCGGGGAGCTGTTTTTT

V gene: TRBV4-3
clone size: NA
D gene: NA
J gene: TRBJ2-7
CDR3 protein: CASSPFTGAYEQYF
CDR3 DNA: TGCGCCAGCAGCCCATTTACAGGTGCCTACGAGCAGTACTTC

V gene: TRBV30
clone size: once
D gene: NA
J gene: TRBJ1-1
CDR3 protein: CAWSRTNTEAFF
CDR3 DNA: TGTGCCTGGAGTAGGACTAACACTGAAGCTTTCTTT

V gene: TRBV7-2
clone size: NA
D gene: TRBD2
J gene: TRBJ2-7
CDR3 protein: CASSSASGRAYEQYF
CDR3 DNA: TGTGCCAGCAGCTCCGCTAGCGGGAGGGCCTACGAGCAGTACTTC

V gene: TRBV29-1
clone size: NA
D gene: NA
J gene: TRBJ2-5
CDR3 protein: CSVAMTSFQETQYF
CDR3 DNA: TGCAGCGTTGCCATGACTAGTTTCCAAGAGACCCAGTACTTC

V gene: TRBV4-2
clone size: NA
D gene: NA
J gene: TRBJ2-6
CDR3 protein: CASSLLPTDSGANVLTF
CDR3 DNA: TGTGCCAGCAGCCTCCTACCGACTGACTCTGGGGCCAACGTCCTGACTTTC

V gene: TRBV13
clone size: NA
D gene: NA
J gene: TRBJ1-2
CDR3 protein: CASSLLNYGYTF
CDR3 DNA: TGTGCCAGCAGCTTACTTAACTATGGCTACACCTTC

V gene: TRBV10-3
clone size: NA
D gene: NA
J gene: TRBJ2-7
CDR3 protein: CAVSNRAFSYEQYF
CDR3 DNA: TGTGCCGTCAGCAACAGGGCCTTCTCCTACGAGCAGTACTTC

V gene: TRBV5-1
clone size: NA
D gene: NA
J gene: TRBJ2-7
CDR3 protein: CASSPRGDEQYF
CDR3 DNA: TGCGCCAGCAGTCCCAGGGGTGACGAGCAGTACTTC

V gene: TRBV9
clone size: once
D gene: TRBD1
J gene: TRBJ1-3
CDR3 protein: CASSVGGQGAAGNTIYF
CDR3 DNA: TGTGCCAGCAGCGTAGGGGGACAGGGGGCCGCCGGAAACACCATATATTTT

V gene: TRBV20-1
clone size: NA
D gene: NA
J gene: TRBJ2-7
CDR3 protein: CSALNSYEQYF
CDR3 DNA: TGCAGTGCTCTTAATTCCTACGAGCAGTACTTC

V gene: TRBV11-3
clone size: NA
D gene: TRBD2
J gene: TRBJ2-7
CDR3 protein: CASRKPGLASYEQYF
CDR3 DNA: TGTGCCAGCAGGAAACCGGGACTAGCCTCCTACGAGCAGTACTTC

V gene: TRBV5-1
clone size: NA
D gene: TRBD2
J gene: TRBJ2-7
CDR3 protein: CASASGLAGNEQYF
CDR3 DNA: TGCGCCAGCGCAAGTGGGCTAGCGGGAAACGAGCAGTACTTC

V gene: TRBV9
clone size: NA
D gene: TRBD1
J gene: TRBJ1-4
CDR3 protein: CASSAEDREGEKLFF
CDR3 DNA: TGTGCCAGCAGCGCGGAGGACAGGGAGGGCGAAAAACTGTTTTTT

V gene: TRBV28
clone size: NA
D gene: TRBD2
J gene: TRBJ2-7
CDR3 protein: CASSLDSGINEQYF
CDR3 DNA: TGTGCCAGCAGTTTGGATAGCGGGATTAACGAGCAGTACTTC

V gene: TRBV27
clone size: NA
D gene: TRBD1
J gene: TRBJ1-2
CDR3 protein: CASSLTGHGYTF
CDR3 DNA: TGTGCCAGCAGTCTGACAGGGCATGGCTACACCTTC

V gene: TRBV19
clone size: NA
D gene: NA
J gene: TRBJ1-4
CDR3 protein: CASSPFPEGEKLFF
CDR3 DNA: TGTGCCAGTAGTCCCTTCCCGGAGGGGGAAAAACTGTTTTTT

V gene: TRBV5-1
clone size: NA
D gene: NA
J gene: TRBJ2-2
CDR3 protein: CASKTGANGELFF
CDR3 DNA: TGCGCCAGCAAAACGGGAGCTAACGGGGAGCTGTTTTTT

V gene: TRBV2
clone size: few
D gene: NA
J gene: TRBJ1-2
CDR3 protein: CASSEQGIGSYGYTF
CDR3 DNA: TGTGCCAGCAGTGAACAGGGGATTGGTAGCTATGGCTACACCTTC

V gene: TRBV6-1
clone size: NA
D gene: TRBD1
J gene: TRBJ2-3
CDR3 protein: CASRHRGTDTQYF
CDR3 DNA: TGTGCCAGCCGTCACAGGGGAACAGATACGCAGTATTTT

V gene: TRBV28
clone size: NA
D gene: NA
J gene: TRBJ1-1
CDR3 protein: CASSLGPDTEAFF
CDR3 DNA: TGTGCCAGCAGTTTAGGTCCAGACACTGAAGCTTTCTTT

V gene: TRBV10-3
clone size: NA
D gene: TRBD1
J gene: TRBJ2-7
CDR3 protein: CAIAGTGASYEQYF
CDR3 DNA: TGTGCCATCGCCGGGACAGGGGCGTCCTACGAGCAGTACTTC

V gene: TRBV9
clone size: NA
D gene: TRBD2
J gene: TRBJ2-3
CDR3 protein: CASSVAGGPPDTQYF
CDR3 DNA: TGTGCCAGCAGCGTAGCGGGAGGGCCCCCAGATACGCAGTATTTT

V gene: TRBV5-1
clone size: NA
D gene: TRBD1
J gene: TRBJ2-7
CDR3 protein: CASADLRDRREQYF
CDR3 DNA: TGCGCCAGCGCAGACCTCCGGGACAGAAGGGAGCAGTACTTC

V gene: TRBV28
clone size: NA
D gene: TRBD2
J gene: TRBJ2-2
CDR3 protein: CASDPMTAGGPFPGELFF
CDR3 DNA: TGTGCCAGCGATCCCATGACGGCGGGAGGGCCTTTCCCCGGGGAGCTGTTTTTT

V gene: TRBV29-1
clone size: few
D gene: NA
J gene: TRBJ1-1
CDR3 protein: CSVVGGVRTEAFF
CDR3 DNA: TGCAGCGTTGTAGGGGGGGTTAGGACTGAAGCTTTCTTT

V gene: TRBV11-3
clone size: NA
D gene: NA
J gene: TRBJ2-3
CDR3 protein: CASSLRGSSTDTQYF
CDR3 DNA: TGTGCCAGCAGCTTAAGAGGGTCTAGCACAGATACGCAGTATTTT

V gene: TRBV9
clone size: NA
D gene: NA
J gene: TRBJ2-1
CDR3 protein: CASSVASISYNEQFF
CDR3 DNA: TGTGCCAGCAGCGTAGCTAGCATATCCTACAATGAGCAGTTCTTC

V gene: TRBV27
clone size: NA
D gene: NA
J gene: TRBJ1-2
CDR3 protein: CASSLNRMYGYTF
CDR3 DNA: TGTGCCAGCAGTTTAAACAGGATGTATGGCTACACCTTC

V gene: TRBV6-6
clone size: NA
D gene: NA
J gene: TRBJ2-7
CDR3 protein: CASSSVDEQYF
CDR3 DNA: TGTGCCAGCAGTTCAGTTGACGAGCAGTACTTC

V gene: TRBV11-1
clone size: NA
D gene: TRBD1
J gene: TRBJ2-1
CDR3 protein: CASSLGGDRGPFF
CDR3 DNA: TGTGCCAGCAGCTTAGGGGGGGACAGGGGGCCGTTCTTC

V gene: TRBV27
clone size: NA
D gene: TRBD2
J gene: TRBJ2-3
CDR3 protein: CASSLMAGEGLVTDTQYF
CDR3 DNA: TGTGCCAGCAGTTTAATGGCGGGAGAAGGTTTGGTGACAGATACGCAGTATTTT

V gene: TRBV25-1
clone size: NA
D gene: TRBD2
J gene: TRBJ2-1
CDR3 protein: CASSEREVNDEQFF
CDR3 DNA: TGTGCCAGCAGTGAGCGGGAGGTCAACGATGAGCAGTTCTTC

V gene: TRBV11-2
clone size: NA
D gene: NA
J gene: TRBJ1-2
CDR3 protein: CASSTGGGYYGYTF
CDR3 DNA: TGTGCCAGCAGCACAGGTGGGGGGTACTATGGCTACACCTTC

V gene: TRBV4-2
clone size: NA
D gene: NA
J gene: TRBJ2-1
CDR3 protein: CASSQFVTASSYNEQFF
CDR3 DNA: TGTGCCAGCAGCCAATTTGTGACTGCCAGCTCCTACAATGAGCAGTTCTTC

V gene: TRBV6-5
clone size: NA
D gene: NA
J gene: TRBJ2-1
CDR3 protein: CASRTALNEQFF
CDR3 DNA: TGTGCCAGCAGGACAGCGCTCAATGAGCAGTTCTTC

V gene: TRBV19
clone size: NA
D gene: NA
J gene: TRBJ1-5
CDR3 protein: CASNPGGLSNQPQHF
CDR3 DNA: TGTGCCAGTAATCCCGGCGGACTAAGCAATCAGCCCCAGCATTTT

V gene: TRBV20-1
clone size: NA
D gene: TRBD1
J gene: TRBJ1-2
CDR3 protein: CSARLDRDNTF
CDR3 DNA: TGCAGTGCTAGGTTGGACAGGGACAACACCTTC